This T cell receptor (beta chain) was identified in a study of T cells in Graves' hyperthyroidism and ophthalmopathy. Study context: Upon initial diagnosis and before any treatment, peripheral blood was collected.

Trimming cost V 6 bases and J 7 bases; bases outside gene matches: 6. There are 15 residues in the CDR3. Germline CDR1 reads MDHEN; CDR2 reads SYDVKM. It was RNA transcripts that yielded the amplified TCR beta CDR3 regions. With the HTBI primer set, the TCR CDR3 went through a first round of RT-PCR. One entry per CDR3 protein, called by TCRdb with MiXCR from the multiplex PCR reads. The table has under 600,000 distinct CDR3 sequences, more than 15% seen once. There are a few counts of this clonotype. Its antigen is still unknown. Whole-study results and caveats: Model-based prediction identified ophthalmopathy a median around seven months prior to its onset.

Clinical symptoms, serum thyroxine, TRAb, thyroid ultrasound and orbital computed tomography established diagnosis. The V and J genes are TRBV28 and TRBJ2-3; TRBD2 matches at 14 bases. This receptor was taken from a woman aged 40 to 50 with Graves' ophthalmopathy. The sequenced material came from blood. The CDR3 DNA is TGTGCCAGCAGCCCCGGACTAGCGGGGGGTTATACGCAGTATTTT. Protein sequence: CASSPGLAGGYTQYF.